Listed below are T cell receptor beta chains from one sample, sequenced in a study of cytomegalovirus exposure and HLA in healthy donors. The assay was immunoSEQ multiplex PCR, and TCRdb's table has in-frame clones only and misses some. The table shows roughly 140,000 clones, with over 70% occurring only once. Sequenced material: PBMCs. These receptors were collected from a man aged 25 to 40 in good health and CMV-seropositive. The CDR3 runs from the conserved cysteine through the conserved F or W. The D gene is left open where the match is weak. For some rows the clone size is stated as once, few or many, or as a class when expanded; others skip it.

v_gene	j_gene	abundance	d_gene	CDR3aa	CDR3nt
TRBV5-1	TRBJ2-5	.	TRBD2	CASSLPGLAGAGETQYF	TGCGCCAGCAGCTTGCCGGGACTAGCGGGGGCGGGGGAGACCCAGTACTTC
TRBV5-5	TRBJ2-6	.	.	CASSLWGPRGSGANVLTF	TGTGCCAGCAGCTTGTGGGGGCCGCGAGGCTCTGGGGCCAACGTCCTGACTTTC
TRBV30	TRBJ2-1	.	.	CAWSDRASQFF	TGTGCCTGGAGTGACCGAGCTTCTCAGTTCTTC
TRBV7-9	TRBJ1-2	.	TRBD1	CASSFRQGPTGYTF	TGTGCCAGCAGCTTCCGACAGGGGCCAACTGGCTACACCTTC
TRBV2	TRBJ2-1	.	.	CASSERGTSSYNEQFF	TGTGCCAGCAGTGAAAGGGGGACCAGCTCCTACAATGAGCAGTTCTTC
TRBV29-1	TRBJ2-2	.	.	CSAQDSLNTGELFF	TGCAGCGCCCAGGACTCCTTAAACACCGGGGAGCTGTTTTTT
TRBV6-5	TRBJ1-4	.	TRBD1	CASSGQGLLEKLFF	TGTGCCAGCAGTGGACAGGGGCTATTGGAAAAACTGTTTTTT
TRBV18	TRBJ2-1	.	TRBD2	CASSPGTSGFNEQFF	TGTGCCAGCTCACCCGGGACTAGCGGATTCAATGAGCAGTTCTTC
TRBV6-1	TRBJ2-7	.	.	CASSEEGAASYEQYF	TGTGCCAGCAGTGAGGAGGGGGCCGCTTCCTACGAGCAGTACTTC
TRBV25-1	TRBJ2-5	few	TRBD2	CASSEWGSGEETQYF	TGTGCCAGCAGTGAATGGGGTAGCGGGGAAGAGACCCAGTACTTC
TRBV28	TRBJ1-5	.	TRBD1	CASRDRLEGQPQHF	TGTGCCAGCAGGGACAGGCTTGAAGGGCAGCCCCAGCATTTT
TRBV30	TRBJ2-1	.	TRBD2	CAWSAGELINNEQFF	TGTGCCTGGAGCGCGGGAGAGCTTATTAACAATGAGCAGTTCTTC
TRBV29-1	TRBJ1-2	.	.	CSVAVAMGEGIADYGYTF	TGCAGCGTTGCCGTAGCGATGGGGGAAGGCATAGCGGACTATGGCTACACCTTC
TRBV4-1	TRBJ2-7	.	TRBD1	CASSQIGWGQGSYEQYF	TGCGCCAGCAGCCAAATAGGCTGGGGACAGGGGTCCTACGAGCAGTACTTC
TRBV19	TRBJ1-2	few	.	CASSIGQIYGYTF	TGTGCCAGTAGTATAGGACAGATCTATGGCTACACCTTC
TRBV7-2	TRBJ1-6	.	TRBD1	CASSHLPGQGSPLHF	TGTGCCAGCAGCCACCTCCCGGGACAGGGGTCACCCCTCCACTTT
TRBV4-1	TRBJ2-6	once	.	CASSQRAGSLGANGLTF	TGCGCCAGCAGCCAACGCGCAGGGTCGCTTGGGGCCAACGGCCTGACTTTC
TRBV5-4	TRBJ2-3	.	.	CASSLGLERDTQYF	TGTGCCAGCAGCTTGGGACTAGAGAGAGATACGCAGTATTTT
TRBV7-9	TRBJ1-2	.	.	CASSSHTGGDYGYTF	TGTGCCAGCAGCTCACATACAGGAGGGGACTATGGCTACACCTTC
TRBV4-3	TRBJ1-5	.	.	CASSQDIVAVRQPQHF	TGCGCCAGCAGCCAAGATATCGTGGCGGTTCGTCAGCCCCAGCATTTT
TRBV6-5	TRBJ1-1	few	.	CASSYTRQGEAFF	TGTGCCAGCAGTTACACCCGGCAGGGTGAAGCTTTCTTT
TRBV19	TRBJ2-7	.	.	CASSLRQSYEQYF	TGTGCCAGTAGTCTACGACAGAGCTACGAGCAGTACTTC
TRBV27	TRBJ1-4	.	.	CASSLTVTPTNEKLFF	TGTGCCAGCAGTTTGACAGTTACACCAACTAATGAAAAACTGTTTTTT
TRBV7-2	TRBJ2-3	.	TRBD2	CASSPYSGGVDTQYF	TGTGCCAGCAGCCCGTATAGCGGGGGGGTGGATACGCAGTATTTT
TRBV29-1	TRBJ2-1	once	TRBD1	CSVSSYRGSYNEQFF	TGCAGCGTCTCCTCCTACAGGGGATCCTACAATGAGCAGTTCTTC
TRBV5-1	TRBJ2-7	.	TRBD1	CASREDRGIHEQYF	TGCGCCAGCAGAGAGGACAGGGGAATCCACGAGCAGTACTTC
TRBV27	TRBJ1-1	few	.	CASSLRAGVGTEAFF	TGTGCCAGCAGTTTAAGGGCAGGGGTTGGCACTGAAGCTTTCTTT